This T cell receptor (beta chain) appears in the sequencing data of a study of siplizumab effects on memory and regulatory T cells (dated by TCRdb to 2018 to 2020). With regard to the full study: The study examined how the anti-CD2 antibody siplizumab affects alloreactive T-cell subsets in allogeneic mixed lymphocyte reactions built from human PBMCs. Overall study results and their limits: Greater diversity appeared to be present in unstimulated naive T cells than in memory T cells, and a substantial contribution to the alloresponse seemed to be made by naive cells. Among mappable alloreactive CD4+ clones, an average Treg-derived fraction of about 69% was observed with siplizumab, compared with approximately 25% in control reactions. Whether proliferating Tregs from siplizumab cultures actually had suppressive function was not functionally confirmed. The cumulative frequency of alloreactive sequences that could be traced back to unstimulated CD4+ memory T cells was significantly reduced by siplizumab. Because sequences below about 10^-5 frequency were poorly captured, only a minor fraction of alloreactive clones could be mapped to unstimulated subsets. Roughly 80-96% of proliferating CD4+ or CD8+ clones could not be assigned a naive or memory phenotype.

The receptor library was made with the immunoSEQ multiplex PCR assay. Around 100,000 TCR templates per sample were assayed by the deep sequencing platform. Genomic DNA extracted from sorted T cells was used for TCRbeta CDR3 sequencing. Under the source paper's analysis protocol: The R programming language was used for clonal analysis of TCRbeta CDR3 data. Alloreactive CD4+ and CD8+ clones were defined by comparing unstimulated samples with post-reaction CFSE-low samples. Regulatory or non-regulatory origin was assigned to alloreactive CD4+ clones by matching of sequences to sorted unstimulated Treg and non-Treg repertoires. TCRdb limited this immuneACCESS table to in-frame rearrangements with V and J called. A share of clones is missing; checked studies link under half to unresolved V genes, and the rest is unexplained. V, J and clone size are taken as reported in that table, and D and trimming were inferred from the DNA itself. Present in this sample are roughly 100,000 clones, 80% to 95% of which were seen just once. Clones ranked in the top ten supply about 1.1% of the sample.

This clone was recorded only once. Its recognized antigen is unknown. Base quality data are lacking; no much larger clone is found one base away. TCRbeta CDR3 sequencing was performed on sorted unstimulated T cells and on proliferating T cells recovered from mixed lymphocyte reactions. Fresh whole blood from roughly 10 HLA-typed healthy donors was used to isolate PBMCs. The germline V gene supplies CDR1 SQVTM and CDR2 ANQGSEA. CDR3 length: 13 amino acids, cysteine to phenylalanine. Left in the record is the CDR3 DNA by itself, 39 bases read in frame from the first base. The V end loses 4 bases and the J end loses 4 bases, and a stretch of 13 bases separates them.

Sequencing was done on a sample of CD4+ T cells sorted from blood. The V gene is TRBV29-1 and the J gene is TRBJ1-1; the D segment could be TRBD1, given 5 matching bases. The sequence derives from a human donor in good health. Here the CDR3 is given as CSVVVGGVTEAFF. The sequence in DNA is TGCAGCGTTGTCGTGGGGGGGGTCACTGAAGCTTTCTTT.